The 23 T cell receptor beta chains listed next were all sequenced from one sample in a study of cytomegalovirus exposure and HLA in healthy donors. Both 60 Vbeta primers and 13 Jbeta primers went into the PCR. The assay was immunoSEQ multiplex PCR, and TCRdb's table has in-frame clones only and misses some. This sample has around 170,000 clones, with around 72% found just once. The sequencing input was PBMCs. The receptors come from a woman in her 50s in good health and CMV-seropositive.

This clone was counted only a few times. V usage is TRBV29-1 and J usage is TRBJ2-5; TRBD1 is a possible D gene (8 bases). V lost 8 bases and J 3 bases, leaving 19 bases between the germline ends. The CDR3 has 14 amino acids. Germline-derived CDR1 and CDR2 are SQVTM and ANQGSEA. DNA of the CDR3: TGCAGCATTTTAAGGACAGGGAGGGAAGAGACCCAGTACTTC. Protein sequence: CSILRTGREETQYF.

This clone occurred a few times. This chain uses TRBV2 with TRBJ1-4; 9 nucleotides agree with TRBD1. V trimming: 7 bases; J trimming: 9 bases; junction bases outside the gene matches: 9. Germline values: CDR1 SNHLY, CDR2 FYNNEI. CDR3 length equals 14 residues. CDR3 in amino acids: CASNNRDRDQKLFF. The CDR3 DNA reads TGTGCCAGCAATAACCGGGACAGGGATCAAAAACTGTTTTTT.

The count of this clone is one. V gene TRBV30 combines with J gene TRBJ1-5, with D unresolved. Germline assignment: CDR1 GTSNPN and CDR2 SVGIG (reference sequence). The CDR3 has 13 amino acids. V shed 0 bases and J shed 5 bases, with 8 bases lying between them. The chain's CDR3 is CAWSVEGDQPQHF. CDR3 DNA sequence: TGTGCCTGGAGTGTAGAGGGAGATCAGCCCCAGCATTTT.

This chain's CDR3 is CASSTRQDYSNQPQHF. The CDR3 DNA is TGTGCCAGCAGTACACGACAGGATTATAGCAATCAGCCCCAGCATTTT. This chain connects TRBV6-6 to TRBJ1-5; TRBD1 might be the D (6 bases). Trimming removed 5 bases from V and 0 bases from J, with 14 bases in between. This CDR3 spans 16 amino acids. Per the germline V gene, CDR1 is MNHNY and CDR2 is SVGAGI (reference sequence).

The chain links TRBV6-6 to TRBJ2-7; 10 nucleotides match TRBD1. The ends lost 2 bases at V and 3 bases at J; junction bases unmatched: 4. This CDR3 is 15 amino acids long. The germline CDR1 and CDR2 sequences are MNHNY and SVGAGI (reference sequence). The CDR3 nucleotides are TGTGCCAGCAGTTACCGGACAGGGGGAGACTACGAGCAGTACTTC. Residues: CASSYRTGGDYEQYF.

This chain joins TRBV5-1 and TRBJ2-7; the D gene is possibly TRBD1 (7 bases). CDR3 length: 14 amino acids. V lost 5 bases, J lost 1 base, and 13 bases lay in between. The germline gives CDR1 SGHRS, CDR2 YFSETQ. The CDR3 sequence is CASRRDSSSYEQYF. The CDR3 DNA reads TGCGCCAGCAGGCGGGACAGTAGTTCCTACGAGCAGTACTTC.

This clone has a single count. The gene calls are TRBV27 and TRBJ2-7, with 7 bases lining up with TRBD1. The CDR3 totals 12 residues. Germline-derived CDR1 and CDR2 are MNHEY and SMNVEV (reference sequence). V shed 10 bases and J 4 bases; nucleotides not matched to a gene: 7. The CDR3 DNA reads as TGTGCCAAACGGGACAGACTATACGAGCAGTACTTC. Amino acid sequence: CAKRDRLYEQYF.

The chain joins TRBV6-1 to TRBJ1-5; D call uncertain. Germline loops: CDR1 MNHNS, CDR2 SASEGT. CDR3 length: 12 amino acids. Trimming took 5 bases from V and 5 from J, leaving 7 bases between them. CDR3 sequence (DNA): TGTGCCAGCAGTCGACTGGATCAGCCCCAGCATTTT. Protein: CASSRLDQPQHF.

The CDR3 reads CASSQGGWYGYTF. In DNA form, the CDR3 reads TGTGCCAGTAGTCAAGGGGGCTGGTATGGCTACACCTTC. The chain is built from TRBV19 and TRBJ1-2; 7 bases line up with TRBD1. The CDR3 extends over 13 amino acids. V lost 5 bases and J lost 5; bases outside the gene matches: 5. Germline values: CDR1 LNHDA, CDR2 SQIVND (reference sequence).

The rearrangement uses TRBV11-3 and TRBJ2-1; 7 bases agree with TRBD1. CDR1 is SGHNT, CDR2 YENEEA, per germline. The CDR3 has 15 amino acids. After removal of 7 bases from V and 5 bases from J, the junction contained 11 bases not matched to a gene. CDR3 DNA sequence: TGTGCCAGCAAGTGGTCCCCCCAGGGGGACAATGAGCAGTTCTTC. This gives the protein CASKWSPQGDNEQFF.

The rearrangement joins TRBV11-2 to TRBJ1-2, with TRBD1 matching 8 bases. The germline V gene has CDR1 SGHAT and CDR2 FQNNGV. The CDR3 runs 16 residues. Trimming removed 0 bases from V and 6 bases from J; junction bases left unmatched: 9. CDR3 coding DNA: TGTGCCAGCAGCTTAGATCTGGGCAGGGGGCCAAATGGCTACACCTTC. Encoded protein: CASSLDLGRGPNGYTF.

On this clone: Other DNA variants within this sample encode the same CDR3. V gene TRBV9 combines with J gene TRBJ2-3; no clear D. V lost 1 base and J lost 1, with 4 bases in between. This CDR3 spans 13 amino acids. Germline loops: CDR1 SGDLS, CDR2 YYNGEE. CDR3 DNA: TGTGCCAGCAGCGTACAGGGCACAGATACGCAGTATTTT. Encoded protein: CASSVQGTDTQYF.

V gene TRBV10-2 combines with J gene TRBJ2-1; 9 nucleotides agree with TRBD2. CDR1 is WSHSY and CDR2 is SAAADI in the germline V gene. The V gene end was trimmed by 7 bases and the J gene end by 2 bases; junction bases not matched to a gene: 3. The CDR3 is 14 amino acids. For the CDR3, the DNA is TGCGCCAGCAATCTAGCGGGGACCTACAATGAGCAGTTCTTC. Translation gives CASNLAGTYNEQFF.

The chain recombines TRBV19 with TRBJ2-2, with TRBD1 identical over 8 bases. The V gene end was trimmed by 6 bases and the J gene end by 1 base; junction bases not matched to a gene: 7. This CDR3 region has 16 residues. Germline V lookup: CDR1 LNHDA, CDR2 SQIVND (reference sequence). The CDR3 protein is CASRPGGTGNTGELFF. The CDR3 bases are TGTGCCAGTAGGCCCGGTGGGACAGGGAACACCGGGGAGCTGTTTTTT.

V gene TRBV10-2 combines with J gene TRBJ1-2, with D hard to call. This CDR3 spans 11 amino acids. CDR1 WSHSY and CDR2 SAAADI come from the germline V gene. The CDR3 region has the DNA TGCGCAAGCGGGCCTTCTTATGGCTACACCTTC. Protein product: CASGPSYGYTF.

This clone has more than one count but fewer than ten. The gene calls are TRBV29-1 and TRBJ1-2; D gene unclear. V lost 0 bases, J lost 3 bases, and 5 bases lay in between. This CDR3 spans 12 amino acids. Germline values: CDR1 SQVTM, CDR2 ANQGSEA. The CDR3 loop reads CSVEEGDYGYTF. The CDR3 DNA reads as TGCAGCGTTGAAGAGGGAGACTATGGCTACACCTTC. Full variable domain (rest looked up from reference TRBV29-1 and TRBJ1-2): SAVISQKPSRDICQRGTSLTIQCQVDSQVTMMFWYRQQPGQSLTLIATANQGSEATYESGFVIDKFPISRPNLTFSTLTVSNMSPEDSSIYLCSVEEGDYGYTFGSGTRLTVV.

The CDR3 spells CAISARGAGGGETQYF. The CDR3 DNA reads TGTGCCATCAGTGCTCGAGGTGCGGGGGGCGGAGAGACCCAGTACTTC. The chain has TRBV10-3 and TRBJ2-5; 8 bases agree with TRBD2. Germline CDR1 ENHRY, CDR2 SYGVKD. V gave up 4 bases and J gave up 4 bases; unmatched junction bases: 11. The CDR3 runs to 16 residues.

The chain uses TRBV19 and TRBJ2-2; 8 bases agree with TRBD1. After removal of 5 bases from V and 6 bases from J, the junction contained 8 bases not matched to a gene. CDR1 and CDR2 from the germline V gene are LNHDA and SQIVND (reference sequence). This CDR3 spans 15 amino acids. The CDR3 nucleotides read TGTGCCAGTAGTCCTCCGGCCAGGGGGCCCGGGGAGCTGTTTTTT. As protein: CASSPPARGPGELFF.

The rearrangement uses TRBV6-1 and TRBJ2-7; TRBD1 might be the D (5 bases). The germline CDR1 and CDR2 sequences are MNHNS and SASEGT. This CDR3 is built from 15 residues. V was clipped by 5 bases and J by 6 bases, with 20 bases between them. The CDR3 coding sequence is TGTGCCAGCAGTTTTGCGGACACGTCTTCCCCCGAGCAGTACTTC. Translated: CASSFADTSSPEQYF.

This clone has just a few counts. This rearrangement joins TRBV28 to TRBJ2-5, with 7 positions matching TRBD2. This CDR3 contains 16 residues. CDR1 and CDR2 from the germline V gene are MDHEN and SYDVKM. Trimming cost V 5 bases and J 5 bases; bases outside gene matches: 14. CDR3 amino acids: CASSGRTGGPEETQYF. CDR3 bases: TGTGCCAGCAGTGGTCGCACGGGAGGCCCCGAGGAGACCCAGTACTTC.

The chain couples TRBV27 to TRBJ2-7, with D uncertain. The CDR3 is 12 amino acids. Germline V gene lookup returns CDR1 MNHEY and CDR2 SMNVEV (reference sequence). The V gene lost 2 bases and the J gene lost 3 bases, with 5 bases spanning the gap. In DNA form, the CDR3 reads TGTGCCAGCAGTTTACCCCTCTACGAGCAGTACTTC. Translated, it gives CASSLPLYEQYF.

This clone was found a few times. The rearrangement joins TRBV27 to TRBJ1-1; TRBD1 agrees at 8 bases. CDR3 length equals 14 residues. J was trimmed by 0 bases and V by 5 bases; bases with no gene match: 2. Germline V gene lookup returns CDR1 MNHEY and CDR2 SMNVEV (reference sequence). This CDR3 reads CASSRTGMNTEAFF. For the CDR3, the DNA is TGTGCCAGCAGTCGGACAGGGATGAACACTGAAGCTTTCTTT.

The sample holds one count of this clone. V is TRBV7-9 and J is TRBJ1-4, with 8 bases matching TRBD1. V was pared by 4 bases and J by 8 bases, with 9 bases of the junction left unmatched. Germline assignment: CDR1 SEHNR and CDR2 FQNEAQ (reference sequence). This CDR3 spans 15 amino acids. Here the CDR3 reads CASSSQGASWEKLFF. The CDR3 nucleotides are TGTGCCAGCAGCTCCCAGGGGGCGAGTTGGGAAAAACTGTTTTTT.